This T cell receptor beta chain was captured by sequencing in a study of tumor-infiltrating lymphocytes in primary liver carcinoma. In the study overall: Surgeons treated the primary liver carcinoma of the patients by surgical resection.

The CDR3 runs to 15 residues. From germline, CDR1 is SGHDT and CDR2 YYEEEE. V was clipped by 0 bases and J by 4 bases, with 12 bases between them. Study observations and caveats: Tumors had a top-250-clone fraction that was significantly higher than blood (p = 0.039).

For this clonotype: Its antigen is not identified.

Out of unsorted whole blood came the blood RNA, and germline DNA was extracted as well. cDNA specific to TCR beta was made from 500 ng of total RNA, with a constant-region primer employed for priming. Modified slightly, ARM-PCR produced TCR beta libraries over three nested multiplex PCR rounds. TRBV1-TRBV30 forward primers paired with a C-beta reverse primer drove the first two PCR rounds, ten to eleven cycles each. TCRdb ran MiXCR on the multiplex PCR reads and lists one entry per CDR3 protein. Of approximately 330,000 distinct CDR3 sequences in the sample, roughly two thirds are singletons; the top ten hold about 6%.

The TCR sequence derives from a man aged 40-50 years with primary liver carcinoma and hepatitis B virus infection. The sequencing input was peripheral blood. The chain uses TRBV5-6 and TRBJ2-3; D unclear. DNA for the CDR3: TGTGCCAGCAGCTTGGGTGCACATCCCGCAGATACGCAGTATTTT. As protein: CASSLGAHPADTQYF.